This record concerns one T cell receptor (beta chain) sequence. Using its own MiXCR run on the RT-PCR reads, TCRdb lists one record per CDR3 protein. The repertoire consists of about 960,000 distinct CDR3 sequences, with over 15% occurring once and the leading ten covering about 6%. This sample is part of a study of patients and donors after allogeneic stem cell transplantation. The CDR3 is made up of 15 amino acids. Trimming left V 6 bases short and J 1 base short, with 18 bases between. Per the germline V gene, CDR1 is GTSNPN and CDR2 is SVGIG (reference sequence). J is TRBJ1-1 and V is TRBV30, with a possible D match to TRBD1 (6 bases). Sequenced input: blood, either unsorted or a sorted T cell fraction (not recorded which). The TCR sequence derives from a human donor who was either an allogeneic HSCT recipient or a stem cell or donor lymphocyte infusion donor (not recorded which). It is not recorded whose cells these are; they may come from a transplant donor. CDR3 region: CACGGSRGGNTEAFF. CDR3 DNA sequence: TGTGCCTGCGGGGGCTCCCGGGGAGGGAACACTGAAGCTTTCTTT.